The T cell receptor (beta chain) described here comes from a study of blood T cell repertoires in COVID-19. The study recruited people aged 18 to 89 years across more than 20 US areas. Authors' analysis steps: From reference gene primer amplification, estimates of nucleated cell counts were derived. The repertoire was sequenced with immunoSEQ multiplex PCR; TCRdb's copy has only in-frame clones and lacks some. The V and J calls and clone size are taken from that table; D and trimming were inferred from the DNA. The table includes roughly 180,000 clones, around 83% detected once. This CDR3 is 15 amino acids long. The V gene's germline CDR1 is MNHEY and CDR2 SMNVEV (reference sequence). Trimming cost V 5 bases and J 5 bases; bases outside gene matches: 9. This clone showed up just once.

This TCR was recovered from a woman in her forties or fifties in a cohort exposed to, infected with or recovered from COVID-19 (not recorded which). The material sequenced was PBMCs or T cells enriched from blood (not recorded which). The genes are TRBV27 and TRBJ2-5; 9 bases match TRBD1. The CDR3 spells CASSPRTGARETQYF. In nucleotides, the CDR3 is TGTGCCAGCAGTCCAAGGACAGGGGCACGGGAGACCCAGTACTTC.